Included here is one T cell receptor beta chain sequence, with context. This entry is derived from a study of blood T cell repertoires in COVID-19. Looking at the study overall: The cDNA or gDNA used as material had been derived from T cells, B-cell-depleted T cells, or PBMCs.

Using immunoSEQ multiplex PCR, the repertoire was profiled, and TCRdb retains in-frame clones only, with some absent. The table lists some 270,000 clones, roughly 89% of them singletons. Per the germline V gene, CDR1 is KGHSH and CDR2 is LQKENI. Trimming at V came to 1 base and at J to 1 base, leaving 11 bases not matched to a gene. The CDR3 has 18 residues. The chain combines TRBV18 with TRBJ2-3; 7 bases fit TRBD1. Sequencing input: peripheral blood. The source of this sequence is a woman between 40 and 55 years old who had recovered from COVID-19. The CDR3, as DNA: TGTGCCAGCTCACCACAGAGCCGGACCGGGACAGGCACAGATACGCAGTATTTT. It yields the protein CASSPQSRTGTGTDTQYF.